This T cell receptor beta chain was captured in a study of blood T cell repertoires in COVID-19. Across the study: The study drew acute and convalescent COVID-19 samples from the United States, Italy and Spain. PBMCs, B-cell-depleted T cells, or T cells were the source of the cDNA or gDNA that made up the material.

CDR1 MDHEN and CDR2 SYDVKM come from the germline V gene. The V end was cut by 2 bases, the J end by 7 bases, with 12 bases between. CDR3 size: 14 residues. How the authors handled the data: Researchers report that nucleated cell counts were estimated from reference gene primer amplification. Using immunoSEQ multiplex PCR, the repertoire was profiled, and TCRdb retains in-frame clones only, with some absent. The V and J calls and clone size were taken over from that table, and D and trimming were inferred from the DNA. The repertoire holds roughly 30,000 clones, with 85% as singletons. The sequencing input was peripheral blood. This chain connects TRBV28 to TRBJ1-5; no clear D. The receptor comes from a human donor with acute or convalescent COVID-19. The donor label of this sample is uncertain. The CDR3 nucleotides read TGTGCCAGCAGTTTAACCGGGTCCACCCAGCCCCAGCATTTT. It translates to CASSLTGSTQPQHF.